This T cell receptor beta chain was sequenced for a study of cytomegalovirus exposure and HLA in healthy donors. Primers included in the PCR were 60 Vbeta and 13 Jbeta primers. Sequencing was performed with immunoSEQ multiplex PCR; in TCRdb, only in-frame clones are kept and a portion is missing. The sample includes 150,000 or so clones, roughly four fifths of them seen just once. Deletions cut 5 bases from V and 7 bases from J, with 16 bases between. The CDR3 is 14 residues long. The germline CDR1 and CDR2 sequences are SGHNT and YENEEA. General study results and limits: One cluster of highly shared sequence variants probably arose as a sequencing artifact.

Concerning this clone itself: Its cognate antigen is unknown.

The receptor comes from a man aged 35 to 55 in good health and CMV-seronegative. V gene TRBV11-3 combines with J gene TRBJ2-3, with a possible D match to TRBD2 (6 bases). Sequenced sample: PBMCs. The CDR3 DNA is TGTGCCAGCAGCCCTGAACGGGACTCCTATACGCAGTATTTT. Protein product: CASSPERDSYTQYF.